Sequencing of this T cell receptor beta chain was carried out in a study of shared clonotypes between healthy human individuals. Study-wide points: The small donor group covered limited genetic and exposure diversity. Around 5% of naive CD4 clonotypes were common to several donors. Clonotypes which were not shared had lower generation probabilities than clonotypes that all four donors shared.

Here immunoSEQ multiplex PCR was the method, and the copy in TCRdb shows in-frame clones only, minus some. The sample has approximately 530,000 clones, about 95% seen once. The CDR3 covers 11 residues. The V end lost 4 bases, the J end lost 3 bases, and 4 bases lay between the germline ends. CDR1 is MNHNS, CDR2 SASEGT, per germline. About this clone: Its antigen is not known. Within the sample, other DNA sequences also encode this same CDR3.

The chain couples TRBV6-1 to TRBJ2-7; D is unresolved. Input material: naive CD4+ T cells sorted from blood. Subset specified: CD45RA+ positively selected. This sequence was found in a woman aged 25 to 39 in good health. The CDR3 nucleotides are TGTGCCAGCAGTGCAAACTACGAGCAGTACTTC. Translating it yields CASSANYEQYF.